This T cell receptor beta chain was found in a study of T-cell memory formation after mild COVID-19. MiXCR, applied by TCRdb to the 5' RACE reads, yields one record per CDR3 protein. This sample has some 210,000 distinct CDR3 sequences; around 30% occur once, and the top ten carry roughly 10%. CDR1 and CDR2 (germline): MNHNY, SVGAGI (reference sequence). The CDR3 runs 17 residues. V was cut by 4 bases and J by 0 bases, with 17 bases left in between. V usage is TRBV6-6 and J usage is TRBJ2-3; tentative D call: TRBD2 (5 bases). This clonotype originated in an adult woman who had mild COVID-19 (a few samples of this study predate the infection). Cell type and time point are not known. The sample was PBMCs or a T cell subset sorted from them (not recorded which). The CDR3 is CASSSPGRRTSTDTQYF. The DNA of the CDR3 is TGTGCCAGCAGTTCCCCGGGTCGGAGGACTAGCACAGATACGCAGTATTTT.